The rows below give T cell receptor beta chains drawn from one sample of a study of T cells in localized non-small cell lung cancer. TCRdb keeps only in-frame clones here, not all; method: immunoSEQ multiplex PCR. The table includes over a thousand clones, over 20% detected once. Sequences were derived from normal lung tissue next to the tumor, sampled before any cancer treatment. The source of these receptors is a man between 40 and 75 years old with stage II lung adenocarcinoma. The CDR3 runs from the conserved cysteine through the conserved F or W. The order of the fields is V gene, clone size, D gene, J gene, CDR3 DNA, CDR3 protein. The D gene is left open where the match is weak. Rows give clone size only sometimes, using once, few, many, or a class for an expanded clone.

V: TRBV9; size: NA; D: TRBD1; J: TRBJ2-7; DNA: TGTGCCAGCAGCTCCTCGAGCCGGGACAGGGGGTTTTACGAGCAGTACTTC; CDR3: CASSSSSRDRGFYEQYF
V: TRBV18; size: NA; D: TRBD2; J: TRBJ2-1; DNA: TGTGCCAGCTCATCGGGAGCTAGCGGGATGAGGAATGAGCAGTTCTTC; CDR3: CASSSGASGMRNEQFF
V: TRBV11-3; size: medium-sized; D: TRBD1; J: TRBJ2-7; DNA: TGTGCCAGCACCCGCCCGGGACAGGGGCACGAGCAGTACTTC; CDR3: CASTRPGQGHEQYF
V: TRBV7-1; size: NA; D: TRBD1; J: TRBJ2-3; DNA: TGTGCCAGCAGCCCGGGACAGAAGGGAGCGCAGTATTTT; CDR3: CASSPGQKGAQYF
V: TRBV11-3; size: medium-sized; D: NA; J: TRBJ2-3; DNA: TGTGCCAGCAGGGGCTGGGGGAAGAGCCCAGATACGCAGTATTTT; CDR3: CASRGWGKSPDTQYF
V: TRBV7-6; size: NA; D: TRBD1; J: TRBJ2-3; DNA: TGTGCCAGCAGCTCGGGACAGGGAAACACAGATACGCAGTATTTT; CDR3: CASSSGQGNTDTQYF
V: TRBV6-8; size: large; D: TRBD1; J: TRBJ1-1; DNA: TGTGCCAGCAGTGGGACAGGGGTCTTGAACACTGAAGCTTTCTTT; CDR3: CASSGTGVLNTEAFF
V: TRBV7-4; size: few; D: NA; J: TRBJ2-7; DNA: TGTGCCAGCAGCGCTACATGGGGCAGACGTTCTTACGAGCAGTACTTC; CDR3: CASSATWGRRSYEQYF
V: TRBV11-3; size: few; D: TRBD2; J: TRBJ2-5; DNA: TGTGCCAGCAGCTTGGGACTAGCGGGAGAGACCCAGTACTTC; CDR3: CASSLGLAGETQYF
V: TRBV11-3; size: NA; D: NA; J: TRBJ1-2; DNA: TGTGCCAGCAGCTTGGCGGGGGCTGGCTATGGCTACACCTTC; CDR3: CASSLAGAGYGYTF
V: TRBV28; size: NA; D: TRBD1; J: TRBJ1-3; DNA: TGTGCCAGCAGTTTAAGGGGGCTTACCTCTGGAAACACCATATATTTT; CDR3: CASSLRGLTSGNTIYF
V: TRBV6-1; size: few; D: NA; J: TRBJ2-5; DNA: TGTGCCATCAGTGAAGGGTTAGCTCAAGAGACCCAGTACTTC; CDR3: CAISEGLAQETQYF
V: TRBV6-8; size: NA; D: TRBD2; J: TRBJ2-5; DNA: TGTGCCAGCAGTTACTCTAGCGGGGGGGCCCAGTACTTC; CDR3: CASSYSSGGAQYF
V: TRBV4-1; size: NA; D: NA; J: TRBJ2-1; DNA: TGCGCCAGCAGCCATTTCTCAGGCCAGCAGTTCTTC; CDR3: CASSHFSGQQFF
V: TRBV1; size: medium-sized; D: NA; J: TRBJ1-4; DNA: TGCGCCAGCAGCCAACATCTCAGGGCGGGTTTAGAGTATCGCGGAAAACTGTTTTTT; CDR3: CASSQHLRAGLEYRGKLFF
V: TRBV11-3; size: few; D: NA; J: TRBJ2-2; DNA: TGTGCCAGCAGCTTGTTCGACCAGGCGACCGGGGAGCTGTTTTTT; CDR3: CASSLFDQATGELFF
V: TRBV29-1; size: NA; D: NA; J: TRBJ2-3; DNA: TGCAGCGTTGTAGTCCGGGGCGAGAGAGATACGCAGTATTTT; CDR3: CSVVVRGERDTQYF